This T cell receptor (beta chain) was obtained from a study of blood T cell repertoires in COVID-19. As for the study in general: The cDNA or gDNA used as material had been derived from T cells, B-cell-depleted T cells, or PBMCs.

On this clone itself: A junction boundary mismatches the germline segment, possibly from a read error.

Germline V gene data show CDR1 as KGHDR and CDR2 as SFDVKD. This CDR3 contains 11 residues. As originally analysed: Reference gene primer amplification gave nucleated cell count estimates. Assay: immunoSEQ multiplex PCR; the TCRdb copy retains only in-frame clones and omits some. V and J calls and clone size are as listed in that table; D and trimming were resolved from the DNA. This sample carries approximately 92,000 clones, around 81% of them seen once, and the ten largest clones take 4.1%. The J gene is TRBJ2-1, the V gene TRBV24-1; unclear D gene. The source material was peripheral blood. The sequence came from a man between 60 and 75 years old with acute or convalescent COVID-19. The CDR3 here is CATSDDKEQFF. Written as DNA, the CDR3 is TGTGCCACCAGTGACGACAAGGAGCAGTTCTTC.